The TCR beta chain described here comes from a study of CD8+ T cells in alopecia areata. Across the study: Administration of oral tofacitinib to treated patients was at 5 to 10 mg twice daily. Tofacitinib treatment spanned 6 to 18 months, with 6 months off drug afterward. General study points: It was lesional scalp, especially alopecia totalis/universalis, that showed higher clonality than normal scalp.

After isolation, RNA underwent reverse transcription to generate cDNA as the sequencing template. Clones were read by immunoSEQ multiplex PCR, and TCRdb kept only the in-frame ones, dropping some. Of approximately 150,000 clones listed, about 66% were seen once; the top ten hold about an eighth. The germline V gene encodes CDR1 SGHAT and CDR2 FQNNGV. This CDR3 has 13 residues. Trimming cost V 5 bases and J 5 bases, with 11 bases left between them. In regard to this clone: Its antigen is unknown.

Sequencing was performed on CD8+ T cells sorted from blood, taken at week 0. The chain combines TRBV11-2 with TRBJ2-3, with TRBD2 as a possible D gene (6 bases). The TCR was taken from a human donor with alopecia areata. The CDR3 loop is CASSHGGGDTQYF. The DNA of the CDR3 is TGTGCCAGCAGCCACGGGGGTGGAGATACGCAGTATTTT.